This record covers a single TCR beta chain. Measured with immunoSEQ multiplex PCR; TCRdb has only the in-frame clones, and not every one. Among 120,000 to 150,000 clones listed, 88% were seen once. Trimming removed 3 bases from V and 1 base from J, with 7 bases in between. Germline values: CDR1 GTSNPN, CDR2 SVGIG (reference sequence). The CDR3 is 13 residues long. This record comes from a study of blood T cell repertoires in COVID-19. The sample comprised peripheral blood. The V and J genes are TRBV30 and TRBJ1-3, with a possible D match to TRBD1 (5 bases). This TCR came from a human donor with COVID-19, enrolled during active disease. The donor label of this sample is uncertain. The DNA of the CDR3 is TGTGCCTGGAGGAAGGGGTCTGGAAACACCATATATTTT. Its translation is CAWRKGSGNTIYF.